The present entry profiles one T cell receptor (beta chain) with its context. Antigen unknown. RNA was extracted and reverse transcribed into cDNA as the sequencing template. Sequenced by immunoSEQ multiplex PCR; TCRdb stores in-frame clones only, minus some. The sample shows approximately 110,000 clones, around three fifths of them seen only once. The treatment: oral pan-JAK inhibitor, 5-10 mg twice daily. Peripheral blood samples and lesional scalp punch biopsies were obtained from alopecia areata patients. This record belongs to a study of CD8+ T cells in alopecia areata. The CDR3 consists of 11 residues. The germline V and J ends were trimmed by 6 bases and 5 bases, with 4 bases remaining between them. Germline V lookup: CDR1 SEHNR, CDR2 FQNEAQ (reference sequence). Overall study findings and caveats: Compared with normal scalp, lesional scalp had higher clonality and more expanded CD8+ clones. Scalp clonality, together with expanded CD8+ clones among the top 100, fell significantly with tofacitinib. With tofacitinib ongoing, many expanded lesional clones persisted in both scalp and blood.

The genes are TRBV7-9 and TRBJ1-4; unclear D gene. Source: CD8+ T cells sorted from blood, taken at week 24, from a patient treated with tofacitinib. The clonotype originates from a human donor with alopecia areata. The CDR3 protein is CASRSNEKLFF. CDR3 bases: TGTGCCAGCAGGAGCAATGAAAAACTGTTTTTT.